One and the same sample provided the 6 T cell receptor beta chains below, sequenced in a study of blood T cell repertoires in COVID-19. The protocol was immunoSEQ multiplex PCR, while the TCRdb copy is restricted to in-frame clones and leaves out a portion. Seen here are some 89,000 clones, 65% to 80% observed once, and the top ten hold about 11%. Material: peripheral blood. Every receptor here comes from a man between 65 and 80 years old with acute or convalescent COVID-19.

This clone appeared a single time. V usage is TRBV23-1 and J usage is TRBJ1-5; D is possibly TRBD1 (5 bases). TRBV23-1 is marked as an open reading frame, function uncertain. V was clipped by 2 bases and J by 1 base, with 12 bases between them. This CDR3 comprises 16 residues. This chain's CDR3 is CASSQGGSGSNQPQHF. DNA for the CDR3: TGCGCCAGCAGTCAAGGGGGGTCGGGGAGCAATCAGCCCCAGCATTTT.

The J gene is TRBJ2-1, the V gene TRBV24-1, with D possibly being TRBD1 (5 bases). CDR3 length: 12 residues. Germline V gene data show CDR1 as KGHDR and CDR2 as SFDVKD. V was pared by 6 bases and J by 8 bases, with 10 bases between. In DNA form, the CDR3 reads TGTGCCACCAGTCCAGGGTTGGATGAGCAGTTCTTC. It codes for CATSPGLDEQFF.

The chain joins TRBV11-2 to TRBJ1-6; no definite D call. V dropped 1 base and J dropped 7 bases, with 5 bases sitting between them. The CDR3 has 13 residues. The germline CDR1 and CDR2 sequences are SGHAT and FQNNGV. CDR3: CASSLGLNSPLHF. The CDR3 coding sequence is TGTGCCAGCAGCTTAGGCCTAAATTCACCCCTCCACTTT.

The J gene is TRBJ1-5, the V gene TRBV19; 8 bases match TRBD1. CDR3 length: 15 residues. CDR1 LNHDA and CDR2 SQIVND come from the germline V gene (reference sequence). After removal of 9 bases from V and 6 bases from J, the junction contained 13 bases not matched to a gene. Here the CDR3 reads CASRGRGYPVQPQHF. CDR3 DNA: TGTGCCAGCAGGGGGCGGGGCTATCCCGTTCAGCCCCAGCATTTT.

The chain uses TRBV27 and TRBJ1-6; D possibly corresponds to TRBD1 (5 bases). Germline V gene sequence: CDR1 MNHEY, CDR2 SMNVEV (reference sequence). CDR3 length equals 15 residues. V lost 5 bases to trimming and J lost 4 bases, with 12 bases between them. CDR3 region: CASSPIGAYNSPLHF. CDR3 sequence (DNA): TGTGCCAGCAGTCCCATAGGGGCTTATAATTCACCCCTCCACTTT.

V usage is TRBV19 and J usage is TRBJ1-5; D call uncertain. Trimming left V 1 base short and J 5 bases short, with 3 bases between. Germline loops: CDR1 LNHDA, CDR2 SQIVND (reference sequence). The length of the CDR3 is 12 residues. The DNA for the CDR3 is TGTGCCAGTAGTATAGCGGATCAGCCCCAGCATTTT. Translation gives CASSIADQPQHF.